The 20 T cell receptor delta chains below all came from one sample that was sequenced in a study of γδ T cells in repeated Plasmodium falciparum infection. Bulk repertoires came from Vgamma9/Vdelta2+ or Vdelta2-negative gammadelta T cells flow-sorted from PBMC. TCRdb re-processed the multiplex PCR reads using CATT. The sample has tens of thousands of delta-chain clones, approximately 1% seen once. Source material: gamma-delta T cells from blood. Receptors originate from a pool of human donors (malaria-infected and uninfected, not separated).

This clone was seen only a few times. The protein in TCRdb stems from a much larger clone and differs at residue 5 from this DNA's translation, likely a read error; here the protein is translated from the DNA. The CDR3 nucleotides read TGTGCCTGTGACAACATCGGGGTAGGACGGAACGATAAACTCATCTTT. Amino acids: CACDNIGVGRNDKLIF. The rearrangement uses TRDV2 and TRDJ1, with D hard to call. TCRdb offers no J gene call, so here the DNA was matched to germline to obtain one. This CDR3 spans 16 amino acids. V lost 2 bases and J lost 4, with 19 bases in between. Germline V lookup: CDR1 GEAIGNYY, CDR2 EKD.

In its sample, this clone was seen many times. A much larger clone differs from this one at a single base, so this may be a read error. Other DNA sequences in the same sample also yield this CDR3. The rearrangement uses TRDV1 and TRDJ1, with D tentatively TRDD3 (6 bases). TCRdb gives no J gene; it was assigned here by matching the DNA to germline. The CDR3 contains 19 residues. Between the trimmed V and J ends, which lost 3 bases and 0 bases, there was a span of 23 bases. Germline V gene data show CDR1 as TSWWSYY and CDR2 as QGS. The chain's CDR3 is CALGDSSGLGGKYTDKLIF. The DNA of the CDR3 is TGTGCTCTTGGGGATTCTTCGGGGCTAGGGGGAAAGTACACCGATAAACTCATCTTT.

The chain recombines TRDV1 with TRDJ1, with a weak D call TRDD2 (5 bases). The V end was cut by 0 bases, the J end by 3 bases, with 29 bases between. Looked up from germline, CDR1 is TSWWSYY and CDR2 is QGS. The CDR3 consists of 21 residues. The CDR3 DNA is TGTGCTCTTGGGGAACTAGTTCTTCCCAAATCCGCCACCTCCCGCCCCGATAAACTCATCTTT. This sequence encodes CALGELVLPKSATSRPDKLIF.

This clone was found a few times. A far larger clone is only one base removed, so a read error is likely. Other DNA sequences from this sample encode an identical CDR3 as well. Here the CDR3 reads CALALPPLYGTERIDKLIF. The CDR3 DNA reads TGTGCTCTTGCCCTCCCACCCTTATACGGGACTGAGCGTATCGATAAGCTCATCTTT. Called V gene: TRDV1; the J gene was not called; TRDD3, as called in the table, went unchecked against the DNA. The CDR3 covers 19 residues. Germline assignment: CDR1 TSWWSYY and CDR2 QGS.

About this clone itself: Given a far larger clone just one base away, this is likely a sequencing read error. The same CDR3 also results from other DNA sequences found in this sample. The chain has TRDV1 and TRDJ1; 11 nucleotides match TRDD3. TCRdb does not report a J gene; here it was assigned by matching the DNA to germline references. CDR3 length: 23 amino acids. Germline V gene lookup returns CDR1 TSWWSYY and CDR2 QGS. The CDR3 DNA reads TGTGCCCTTGGGGACCCTCACCCCTTCCGCCAACTGGGGGATAGGGAGAAAACCGATAAACTCATCTTT. This codes for CALGDPHPFRQLGDREKTDKLIF.

On this clone: A far larger clone is a single base away, which makes a read error likely. Other DNA sequences in this sample translate to the same CDR3. The CDR3 spells CALGGAMPSAYTDKLIF. The CDR3 coding sequence is TGTGCTCTTGGGGGAGCCATGCCGAGCGCGTACACCGATAAACTCATCTTT. V is TRDV1 and J is TRDJ1; unclear D gene. Trimming pared 4 bases from V and 0 bases from J, leaving 18 bases between. CDR3 length: 17 amino acids. CDR1 and CDR2 (germline): TSWWSYY, QGS.

In its sample, this clone was seen many times. V gene TRDV1 combines with J gene TRDJ1, with a possible D match to TRDD3 (7 bases). From germline, CDR1 is TSWWSYY and CDR2 QGS. Trimming cost V 2 bases and J 0 bases, with 46 bases left between them. There are 27 residues in the CDR3. The DNA of the CDR3 is TGTGCTCTTGGGGAAATCCTTACCCCCCCCATTCCTAAGCTAACACTGGGGATAGAAACAGACACCGATAAACTCATCTTT. This gives the protein CALGEILTPPIPKLTLGIETDTDKLIF.

This clone was counted between two and nine times. A far bigger clonotype differs at one base, so this is likely a read error. The DNA is omitted, as the CDR3 cannot be located on it reliably, and the CDR3 follows TCRdb's listing. This sequence joins TRDV1 and TRDJ1; the table's TRDD3 call for D was not verified on the DNA. Per the germline V gene, CDR1 is TSWWSYY and CDR2 is QGS. The CDR3 extends over 22 residues, inclusive of both ends. This chain's CDR3 is CALTTSAFPDLGIWPYTDKLIF.

A note on this clone: The amino acid sequence in TCRdb belongs to a much larger clone and departs from this DNA's translation at residue 14, likely a sequencing read error; the sequence shown is translated from the DNA. This sequence joins TRDV1 and TRDJ1; the match to TRDD3 covers 8 bases. TCRdb does not report a J gene; here it was assigned by matching the DNA to germline references. Germline lookup yields CDR1 TSWWSYY and CDR2 QGS. CDR3 length equals 18 residues. In DNA, the CDR3 is TGTGCTCTTGGGACCAGACCCTGGGGGACCCACGAGACCGTTAAACTCATCTTT. This sequence encodes CALGTRPWGTHETVKLIF.

A note on this clone: This likely reflects a read error, since a far larger clone is one base away. Different DNA sequences within this sample yield the same CDR3. This rearrangement joins TRDV1 to TRDJ1, with 9 bases matching TRDD3. The J gene, not given by TCRdb, was assigned here from a germline match of the nucleotide sequence. V was pared by 3 bases and J by 2 bases, with 13 bases of the junction left unmatched. CDR3 size: 18 residues. CDR1 and CDR2 (germline): TSWWSYY, QGS. The CDR3 protein is CALGEGIRGFVGTDKLIF. CDR3 coding DNA: TGTGCTCTTGGGGAGGGGATACGCGGTTTCGTGGGGACCGATAAACTCATCTTT.

About this clone: TCRdb's protein, taken from a much larger clone, differs from this DNA's translation at residue 4, likely owing to a read error; the protein displayed comes from the DNA. The rearrangement joins TRDV2 to TRDJ1, with TRDD3 matching over 7 bases. The J gene is absent in TCRdb and was assigned here via DNA matching to germline. CDR1 and CDR2 from the germline V gene are GEAIGNYY and EKD. There are 18 residues in the CDR3. CDR3 amino acids: CACNTLESLGGLTDKLIF. The CDR3 coding sequence is TGTGCCTGTAACACGCTAGAGTCGCTGGGGGGATTGACCGATAAACTCATCTTT.

A few counts support this clone. A much larger clone differs by one base, so this may be a read error. The V gene is TRDV1, the J gene TRDJ1, with D possibly TRDD3 on 6 matching bases. In germline, CDR1 is TSWWSYY, CDR2 QGS. This CDR3 contains 23 residues. In nucleotides, the CDR3 is TGTGCTCTTGGGGAAAACACTGGCCCAAACGCACTGGGCGATCCCATGGGTGCCGATAACCTCATCTTT. Translating it yields CALGENTGPNALGDPMGADNLIF.

To note about this clone: The protein given by TCRdb reflects a much larger clone and differs at residue 18 from this DNA's translation, likely from a read error; the protein shown is the DNA's translation. V gene TRDV1 combines with J gene TRDJ1; 12 nucleotides agree with TRDD3. Germline matching of the DNA provided the J gene here, since TCRdb leaves it blank. Germline assignment: CDR1 TSWWSYY and CDR2 QGS. The CDR3 spans 28 residues. After removal of 0 bases from V and 3 bases from J, the junction contained 38 bases not matched to a gene. CDR3: CALGELGPTTYWGIPRNPLNPRADKLIF. CDR3 coding DNA: TGTGCTCTTGGGGAACTAGGGCCTACTACCTACTGGGGGATACCCCGTAATCCGCTAAATCCGAGGGCCGATAAACTCATCTTT.

This clone has just a few counts. TCRdb's entry gives the protein of a much larger clone, which mismatches this DNA's translation at residue 18, likely from a read error; the protein reported here is translated from the DNA. This chain uses TRDV2 with TRDJ1, with TRDD3 matching over 8 bases. The J gene is absent in TCRdb and was assigned here via DNA matching to germline. J was trimmed by 7 bases and V by 0 bases; bases with no gene match: 33. This CDR3 has 23 residues. From germline, CDR1 is GEAIGNYY and CDR2 EKD. CDR3 in amino acids: CACDTAGRARVWGTRPLPPKLIF. CDR3 coding DNA: TGTGCCTGTGACACCGCCGGTCGGGCCAGGGTCTGGGGGACTCGACCCCTACCGCCTAAACTCATCTTT.

This clone was picked up a small number of times. This likely reflects a read error, since a far larger clone is one base away. This same CDR3 is encoded by further DNA sequences in the sample. The chain links TRDV2 to TRDJ3; D perhaps matches TRDD3 (5 bases). Here the J gene came from matching the DNA to germline, since TCRdb omits it. The CDR3 length is 22 residues. Looked up from germline, CDR1 is GEAIGNYY and CDR2 is EKD. Trimming stripped 0 bases from V and 0 bases from J, with 23 bases between. The CDR3 nucleotides read TGTGCCTGTGACACCGTGCTGGGTACACCGGGTTCCAGCTCCTGGGACACCCGACAGATGTTTTTC. Its translation is CACDTVLGTPGSSSWDTRQMFF.

With regard to this clone: Other nucleotide sequences from this sample produce the same CDR3. The chain links TRDV2 to TRDJ1; TRDD3 aligns across 8 bases. In the absence of a J gene in TCRdb, the DNA was matched to germline to assign it here. Germline CDR1 and CDR2: GEAIGNYY and EKD. The trim removed 1 base at V and 2 bases at J, leaving 14 bases unmatched. This CDR3 region has 18 residues. The CDR3 DNA sequence: TGTGCCTGTGACACTTTACAGCCATTGGGGGATGGGACCGATAAACTCATCTTT. It yields the protein CACDTLQPLGDGTDKLIF.

This clone was seen a handful of times. One base separates it from a far larger clone, so it is likely a read error. Other nucleotide sequences from this sample produce the same CDR3. The chain has TRDV2 and TRDJ1, with 11 bases lining up with TRDD3. Here the J gene was assigned by germline matching of the DNA, as TCRdb has none. The CDR3 is made up of 17 amino acids. The ends lost 4 bases at V and 0 bases at J; junction bases unmatched: 9. The germline V gene has CDR1 GEAIGNYY and CDR2 EKD. The CDR3 protein is CACDTLGDTRNTDKLIF. DNA of the CDR3: TGTGCCTGTGATACTCTGGGGGATACAAGGAACACCGATAAACTCATCTTT.

About this clone: A read error likely explains why the TCRdb protein, taken from a much larger clone, differs from this DNA's translation at residue 17; the protein shown is translated from the DNA. This sequence joins TRDV2 and TRDJ1; 11 bases are a match to TRDD3. Here the J gene came from matching the DNA to germline, since TCRdb omits it. The CDR3 is made up of 20 amino acids. Germline V CDR1 and CDR2: GEAIGNYY, EKD. In DNA form, the CDR3 reads TGTGCCTGTGACCCGCTTTATGTTACTGGGGGATATACTTCATCCGATAGACTCATCTTT. Translation gives CACDPLYVTGGYTSSDRLIF.

This clone turned up a few times. TCRdb's protein, taken from a much larger clone, differs from this DNA's translation at residue 13, likely owing to a read error; the protein displayed comes from the DNA. V gene TRDV1 combines with J gene TRDJ1, with 10 bases aligning to TRDD3. TCRdb leaves out the J gene; it was filled in here by matching the DNA to germline. V was clipped by 0 bases and J by 0 bases; unmatched bases: 13. This CDR3 comprises 20 residues. CDR1 and CDR2 (germline): TSWWSYY, QGS. The DNA of the CDR3 is TGTGCTCTTGGGGAACTAGGTCTCTTTACTGGGGGATGCGACACCGATAAACTCATCTTT. Translating it yields CALGELGLFTGGCDTDKLIF.

This clone was counted a few times. A far larger clone is a single base away, which makes a read error likely. The same CDR3 arises from other DNA sequences in this sample as well. The chain joins TRDV2 to TRDJ1; 12 nucleotides agree with TRDD3. The J gene, not given by TCRdb, was assigned here from a germline match of the nucleotide sequence. Germline assignment: CDR1 GEAIGNYY and CDR2 EKD. The CDR3 consists of 18 residues. The V and J ends lost 2 bases and 0 bases, in that order; junction bases with no gene match: 9. DNA of the CDR3: TGTGCCTGTGACAAACTGCTGGGGGATACGGCCAACACCGATAAACTCATCTTT. This translates into CACDKLLGDTANTDKLIF.